The T cell receptor (beta chain) under discussion was sequenced for a study of blood T cell repertoires in COVID-19. Whole-study context: The study drew acute and convalescent COVID-19 samples from the United States, Italy and Spain.

Authors' data handling: By means of reference gene primer amplification, nucleated cell counts were estimated. TCRdb's table, derived via immunoSEQ multiplex PCR, lists solely in-frame clones and lacks some. V, J and clone size are taken as reported in that table, and D and trimming were inferred from the DNA itself. The sample has about 180,000 clones; 75% to 90% are singletons. Donors in Cohort 3 counted as recovered after two negative PCRs, clearance, or symptom resolution. The V segment lost 2 bases and the J segment 4 bases; nucleotides outside the gene matches: 5. The CDR3 is 15 amino acids. Germline V gene data show CDR1 as SGHAT and CDR2 as FQDESV (reference sequence).

This clonotype originated in a man in his forties or fifties who had recovered from COVID-19. This chain connects TRBV11-1 to TRBJ2-5; 9 bases agree with TRBD1. The sample was PBMCs or T cells enriched from blood (not recorded which). CDR3 in amino acids: CASSLSHRGLETQYF. CDR3 DNA sequence: TGTGCCAGCAGCTTATCGCACAGGGGGCTAGAGACCCAGTACTTC.